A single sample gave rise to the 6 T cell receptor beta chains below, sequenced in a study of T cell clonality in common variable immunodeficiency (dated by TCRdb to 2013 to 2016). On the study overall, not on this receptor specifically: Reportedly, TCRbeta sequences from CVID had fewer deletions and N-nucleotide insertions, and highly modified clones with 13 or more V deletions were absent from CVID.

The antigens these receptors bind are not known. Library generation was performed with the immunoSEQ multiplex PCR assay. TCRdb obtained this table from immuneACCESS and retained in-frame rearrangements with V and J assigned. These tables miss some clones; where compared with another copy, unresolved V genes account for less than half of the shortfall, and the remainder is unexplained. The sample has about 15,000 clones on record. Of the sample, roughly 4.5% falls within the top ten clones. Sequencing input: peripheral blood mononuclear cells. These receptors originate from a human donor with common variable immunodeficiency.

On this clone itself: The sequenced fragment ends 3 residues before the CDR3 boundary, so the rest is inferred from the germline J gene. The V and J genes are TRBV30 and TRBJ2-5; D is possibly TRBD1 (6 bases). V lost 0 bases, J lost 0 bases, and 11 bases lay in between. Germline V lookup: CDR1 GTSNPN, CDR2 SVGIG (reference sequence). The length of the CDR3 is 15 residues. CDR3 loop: CAWSVLWDNQETQYF. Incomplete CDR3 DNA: TGTGCCTGGAGTGTACTTTGGGACAACCAAGAGACC.

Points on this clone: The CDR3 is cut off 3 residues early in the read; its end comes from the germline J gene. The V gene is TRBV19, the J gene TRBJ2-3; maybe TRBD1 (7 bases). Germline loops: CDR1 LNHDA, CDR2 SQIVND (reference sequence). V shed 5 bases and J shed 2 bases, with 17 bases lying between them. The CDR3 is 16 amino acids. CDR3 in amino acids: CASSAPAGQNTDTQYF. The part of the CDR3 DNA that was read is TGTGCCAGTAGTGCCCCCGCGGGACAGAACACAGATACG.

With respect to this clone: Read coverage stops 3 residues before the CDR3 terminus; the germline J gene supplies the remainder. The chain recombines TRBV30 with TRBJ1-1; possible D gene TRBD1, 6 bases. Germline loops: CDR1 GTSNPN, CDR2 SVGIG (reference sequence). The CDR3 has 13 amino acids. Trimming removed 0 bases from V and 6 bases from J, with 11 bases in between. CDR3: CAWSVTGRAEAFF. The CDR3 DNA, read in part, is TGTGCCTGGAGTGTGACAGGTAGGGCTGAA.

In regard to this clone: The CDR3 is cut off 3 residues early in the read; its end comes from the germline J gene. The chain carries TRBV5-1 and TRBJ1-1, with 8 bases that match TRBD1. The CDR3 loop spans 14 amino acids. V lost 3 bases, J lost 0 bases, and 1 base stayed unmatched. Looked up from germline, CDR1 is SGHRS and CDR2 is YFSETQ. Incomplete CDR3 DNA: TGCGCCAGCAGCTCGGACAGGGTGAACACTGAA. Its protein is CASSSDRVNTE. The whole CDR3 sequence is CASSSDRVNTEAFF.

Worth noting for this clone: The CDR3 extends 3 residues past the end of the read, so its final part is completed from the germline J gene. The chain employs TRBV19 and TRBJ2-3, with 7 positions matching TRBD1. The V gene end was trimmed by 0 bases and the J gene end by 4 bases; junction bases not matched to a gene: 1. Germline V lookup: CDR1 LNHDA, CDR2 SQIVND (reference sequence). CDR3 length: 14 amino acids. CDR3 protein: CASSIETGSDTQYF. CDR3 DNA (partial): TGTGCCAGTAGTATAGAGACAGGGTCAGATACG.

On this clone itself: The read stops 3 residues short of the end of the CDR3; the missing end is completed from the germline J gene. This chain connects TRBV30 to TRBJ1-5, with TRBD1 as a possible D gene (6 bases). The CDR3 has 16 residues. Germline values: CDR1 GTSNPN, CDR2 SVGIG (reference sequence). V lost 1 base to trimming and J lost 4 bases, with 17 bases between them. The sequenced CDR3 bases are TGTGCCTGGAGTGGGCGGGACAAAAGGGGGAATCAGCCC. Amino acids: CAWSGRDKRGNQP. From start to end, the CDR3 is CAWSGRDKRGNQPQHF. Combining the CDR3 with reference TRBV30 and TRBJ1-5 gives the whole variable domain SQTIHQWPATLVQPVGSPLSLECTVEGTSNPNLYWYRQAAGRGLQLLFYSVGIGQISSEVPQNLSASRPQDRQFILSSKKLLLSDSGFYLCAWSGRDKRGNQPQHFGDGTRLSIL.